A selection of T cell receptor beta chains follows, all from one sample in a study of identifying expanded T cells in peripheral blood. Using immunoSEQ multiplex PCR, the repertoire was profiled, and TCRdb retains in-frame clones only, with some absent. Here the sample spans 120,000 or so clones, roughly 82% being singletons. Sequenced: blood. These receptors were taken from a person between 18 and 75 years old in good health. Each CDR3 is given with its conserved first and last residue. The D gene is left open where the match is weak. Expanded clones get a size class; other rows say once, few or many, or leave the size out.

j_call d_call clone_size v_call cdr3_aa cdr3_nt
TRBJ2-1 . . TRBV29-1 CSVEGLSREQFF TGCAGCGTTGAAGGATTGAGCAGGGAGCAGTTCTTC
TRBJ1-5 . . TRBV5-6 CASSRQLLNQPRHF TGTGCCAGCAGCCGACAGCTTCTGAATCAGCCCCGGCATTTT
TRBJ1-2 . . TRBV2 CASIGQRYYGYTF TGTGCCAGCATTGGACAGAGATACTATGGCTACACCTTC
TRBJ1-6 TRBD1 once TRBV7-2 CASSLAGGTGGSPLHF TGTGCCAGCAGCTTAGCGGGGGGGACAGGGGGGTCACCCCTCCACTTT
TRBJ2-5 . . TRBV9 CASSVGLVEETQYF TGTGCCAGCAGCGTAGGACTAGTCGAAGAGACCCAGTACTTC
TRBJ2-2 . . TRBV11-2 CAGSLGVAQNTGELFF TGTGCCGGCAGCTTAGGGGTAGCCCAGAACACCGGGGAGCTGTTTTTT
TRBJ1-2 . few TRBV9 CASSVISDNYGYTF TGTGCCAGCAGCGTTATTAGTGATAACTATGGCTACACCTTC
TRBJ1-2 TRBD1 medium-sized TRBV6-1 CASTPGQGGYGYTF TGTGCCAGCACCCCGGGACAGGGCGGATATGGCTACACCTTC
TRBJ2-5 . few TRBV2 CASSASLRETQYF TGTGCCAGCAGTGCGTCCCTTAGGGAGACCCAGTACTTC
TRBJ2-7 . . TRBV5-1 CASSPDQGFEQYF TGCGCCAGCAGCCCGGACCAGGGATTCGAGCAGTACTTC
TRBJ2-7 . . TRBV2 CASSGPLTVHEQYF TGTGCCAGCAGTGGACCTTTGACAGTCCACGAGCAGTACTTC
TRBJ1-1 . once TRBV7-8 CASSLGDVGTEAFF TGTGCCAGCAGCTTAGGGGACGTAGGGACTGAAGCTTTCTTT
TRBJ2-5 . . TRBV7-2 CASSLTAVQETQYF TGTGCCAGCAGCTTAACGGCGGTCCAAGAGACCCAGTACTTC
TRBJ1-2 . . TRBV7-9 CASSLVILTDKWCYTF TGTGCCAGCAGCTTAGTAATCCTGACGGACAAGTGGTGCTACACCTTC
TRBJ1-1 . once TRBV15 CATSRDSTQGKENTEAFF TGTGCCACCAGCAGAGATTCAACCCAGGGGAAGGAGAACACTGAAGCTTTCTTT
TRBJ2-1 TRBD1 . TRBV5-1 CASSPGQGNEQFF TGCGCCAGCAGCCCGGGACAGGGAAATGAGCAGTTCTTC
TRBJ2-7 TRBD1 . TRBV10-1 CASSESGQGRNEQYF TGCGCCAGCAGTGAGTCCGGACAGGGACGGAACGAGCAGTACTTC
TRBJ2-3 . once TRBV7-2 CASSLFGVSGTDTQYF TGTGCCAGCAGCTTATTCGGGGTCTCCGGCACAGATACGCAGTATTTT
TRBJ2-1 . . TRBV6-1 CASLRNNEQFF TGTGCCAGCCTACGGAACAATGAGCAGTTCTTC
TRBJ1-1 . . TRBV6-5 CASSYSIGETEAFF TGTGCCAGCAGTTACTCGATAGGCGAGACTGAAGCTTTCTTT
TRBJ1-1 TRBD1 . TRBV19 CASSSPGTGSAEAFF TGTGCCAGTAGTAGTCCCGGGACAGGGAGCGCTGAAGCTTTCTTT
TRBJ1-2 . . TRBV6-5 CASSYSSPGTYGYTF TGTGCCAGCAGTTACTCGTCGCCGGGGACTTATGGCTACACCTTC
TRBJ2-1 . . TRBV25-1 CASRSGNDNEQFF TGTGCCAGTCGAAGTGGGAATGACAATGAGCAGTTCTTC
TRBJ2-2 . . TRBV11-3 CASSLGSFRQNTGELFF TGTGCCAGCAGCTTAGGTAGTTTCCGACAGAACACCGGGGAGCTGTTTTTT
TRBJ2-2 TRBD2 once TRBV2 CASSALAGVITGELFF TGTGCCAGCAGTGCCTTGGCGGGGGTGATCACCGGGGAGCTGTTTTTT
TRBJ2-2 TRBD1 . TRBV5-1 CASSLFGDSNTGELFF TGCGCCAGCAGCTTGTTTGGGGACAGTAACACCGGGGAGCTGTTTTTT
TRBJ1-4 . . TRBV2 CASSVQGINEKLFF TGTGCCAGCAGTGTTCAGGGCATAAATGAAAAACTGTTTTTT
TRBJ2-5 TRBD2 . TRBV18 CASSPQAGVQETQYF TGTGCCAGCTCACCACAAGCGGGGGTCCAAGAGACCCAGTACTTC
TRBJ1-3 . . TRBV18 CASSPQLGYSSGNTIYF TGTGCCAGCTCACCCCAATTGGGTTACTCCTCTGGAAACACCATATATTTT
TRBJ2-2 TRBD1 . TRBV30 CASGGQANTGELFF TGTGCCTCTGGAGGACAGGCGAACACCGGGGAGCTGTTTTTT
TRBJ2-7 TRBD1 . TRBV27 CASTLIGQGYYEQYF TGTGCCAGCACCCTAATAGGACAGGGCTACTACGAGCAGTACTTC
TRBJ1-2 . many TRBV11-2 CASSFGGGSAYGYTF TGTGCCAGCAGCTTTGGCGGGGGGTCGGCCTATGGCTACACCTTC
TRBJ1-6 . . TRBV7-2 CASSLAEPQPLHF TGTGCCAGCAGCTTAGCGGAGCCTCAACCCCTCCACTTT
TRBJ1-1 . . TRBV7-2 CASTPFSTENTEAFF TGTGCCAGCACCCCCTTCTCTACAGAGAACACTGAAGCTTTCTTT
TRBJ1-2 . . TRBV5-1 CASSVGRLYGYTF TGCGCCAGCAGCGTGGGAAGACTCTATGGCTACACCTTC
TRBJ2-6 . . TRBV18 CASSPRWTGGFGANVLTF TGTGCCAGCTCACCACGGTGGACCGGTGGATTTGGGGCCAACGTCCTGACTTTC
TRBJ2-7 . . TRBV7-6 CASSSGLNGAYEQYF TGTGCCAGCAGCTCCGGACTAAACGGGGCCTACGAGCAGTACTTC
TRBJ2-7 . . TRBV2 CASSERWGATYEQYF TGTGCCAGCAGTGAAAGATGGGGCGCAACCTACGAGCAGTACTTC
TRBJ2-7 . few TRBV5-4 CASSPQGGHEQYF TGTGCCAGCAGCCCGCAGGGGGGACACGAGCAGTACTTC
TRBJ1-2 TRBD1 . TRBV2 CASSGDRGHGYTF TGTGCCAGCAGTGGGGACAGGGGCCATGGCTACACCTTC
TRBJ2-7 TRBD1 . TRBV19 CASSTYGQGKYEQYF TGTGCCAGTAGTACCTACGGACAGGGCAAGTACGAGCAGTACTTC
TRBJ2-4 . . TRBV5-6 CASSLVGARSSIQYF TGTGCCAGCAGCTTGGTCGGGGCCCGGTCAAGCATTCAGTACTTC
TRBJ2-7 . . TRBV6-1 CASSAGRSYEQYF TGTGCCAGCAGTGCCGGCAGATCCTACGAGCAGTACTTC
TRBJ2-7 . few TRBV11-2 CASSQGPQGKTYEQYF TGTGCCAGCAGTCAAGGCCCCCAGGGTAAGACCTACGAGCAGTACTTC
TRBJ2-3 . . TRBV19 CASSLVVSADTQYF TGTGCCAGTAGTTTAGTTGTTTCGGCAGATACGCAGTATTTT
TRBJ2-1 TRBD2 . TRBV27 CASSLLGLAGGPGEQFF TGTGCCAGCAGTTTATTGGGACTAGCGGGGGGGCCTGGTGAGCAGTTCTTC
TRBJ1-4 . . TRBV6-1 CASTIQGGEKLFF TGTGCCAGCACCATACAAGGTGGGGAAAAACTGTTTTTT
TRBJ1-1 . . TRBV7-6 CASSLGREGEAFF TGTGCCAGCAGCTTAGGGAGGGAAGGTGAAGCTTTCTTT
TRBJ2-7 . . TRBV6-6 CASSYLEGSYEQYF TGTGCCAGCAGTTACTTGGAGGGATCCTACGAGCAGTACTTC
TRBJ2-7 . . TRBV10-1 CAREPIACYEQYF TGCGCCAGAGAACCAATTGCCTGCTACGAGCAGTACTTC
TRBJ1-2 . few TRBV7-9 CASSQQGLGWRGYTF TGTGCCAGCAGCCAACAAGGCTTGGGGTGGCGGGGCTACACCTTC
TRBJ1-2 TRBD1 . TRBV6-5 CASSYWGQGAYGYTF TGTGCCAGCAGTTATTGGGGACAGGGGGCCTATGGCTACACCTTC
TRBJ1-5 TRBD1 . TRBV19 CASSIYGTGVRVQPQHF TGTGCCAGTAGTATATATGGGACAGGGGTTAGGGTTCAGCCCCAGCATTTT
TRBJ2-7 . . TRBV11-2 CASSLGWQGDEQYF TGTGCCAGCAGCTTAGGTTGGCAGGGTGACGAGCAGTACTTC
TRBJ1-1 . . TRBV6-5 CASSYGAVKLIPEAFF TGTGCCAGCAGTTACGGGGCGGTAAAGCTTATACCTGAAGCTTTCTTT
TRBJ1-1 . . TRBV6-1 CASSLEGRKYTEAFF TGTGCCAGCAGTCTAGAGGGCAGAAAATACACTGAAGCTTTCTTT
TRBJ2-7 . . TRBV11-1 CASSLYFGEQYF .
TRBJ1-6 . . TRBV6-5 CASSYSWAEVATLHF TGTGCCAGCAGTTACTCTTGGGCCGAGGTGGCGACCCTCCACTTT
TRBJ2-1 TRBD2 . TRBV10-2 CASSLAGGLNEQFF TGCGCCAGCAGTTTAGCGGGGGGGCTGAATGAGCAGTTCTTC